This T cell receptor beta chain was observed in a study of T cells after yellow fever vaccination. Study findings and constraints: Some clonotypes were seen in both the CD4 and the CD8 compartments. These made up a small share and likely arose from convergent recombination. Reappearing after the booster were most of the clones from primary vaccination (around 96% CD4, about 87% CD8). Faster peaking, at day 5 versus 15, marked a secondary response that was weaker.

Of note for this clonotype: Its cognate antigen is unknown.

The germline V and J ends were trimmed by 2 bases and 4 bases, with 17 bases remaining between them. The CDR3 is 16 amino acids. Germline loops: CDR1 LGHNA, CDR2 YNFKEQ. 5'RACE template switching generated TCR cDNA, adding a universal primer site and UMIs. TCRdb redid the calling of the 5' RACE reads with MiXCR, one entry per CDR3 protein. The profile shows a few hundred thousand distinct CDR3 sequences, about 4% of them singletons. This sequence joins TRBV4-2 and TRBJ1-2; tentative D call: TRBD1 (5 bases). Material: PBMCs, obtained 5 days after the yellow fever booster vaccination. The clonotype was recovered from a young man who received the YFV17D yellow fever vaccine. CDR3 sequence reads: CASSQMVGAYSYGYTF. CDR3 DNA: TGTGCCAGCAGCCAAATGGTAGGGGCCTACAGCTATGGCTACACCTTC.